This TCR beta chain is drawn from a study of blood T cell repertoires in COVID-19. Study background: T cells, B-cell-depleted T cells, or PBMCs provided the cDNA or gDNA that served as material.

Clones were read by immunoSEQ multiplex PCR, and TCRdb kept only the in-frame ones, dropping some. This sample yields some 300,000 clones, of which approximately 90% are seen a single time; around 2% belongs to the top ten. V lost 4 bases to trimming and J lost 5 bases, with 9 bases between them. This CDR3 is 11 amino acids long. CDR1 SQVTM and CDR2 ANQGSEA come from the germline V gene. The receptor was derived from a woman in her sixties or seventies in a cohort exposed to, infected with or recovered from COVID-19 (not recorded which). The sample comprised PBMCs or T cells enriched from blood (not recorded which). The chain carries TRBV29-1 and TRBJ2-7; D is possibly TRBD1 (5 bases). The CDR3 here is CSVGRVDEQYF. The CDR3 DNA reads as TGCAGCGTTGGCAGGGTGGACGAGCAGTACTTC.